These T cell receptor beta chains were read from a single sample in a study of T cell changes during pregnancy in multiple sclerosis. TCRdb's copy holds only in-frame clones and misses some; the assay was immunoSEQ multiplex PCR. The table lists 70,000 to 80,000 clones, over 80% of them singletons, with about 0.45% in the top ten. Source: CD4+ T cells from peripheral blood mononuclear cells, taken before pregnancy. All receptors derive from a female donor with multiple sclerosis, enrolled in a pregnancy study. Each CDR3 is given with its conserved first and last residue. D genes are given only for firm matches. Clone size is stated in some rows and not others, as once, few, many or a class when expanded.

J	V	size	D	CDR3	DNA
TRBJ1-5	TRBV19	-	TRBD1	CASTTDRGYNQPQHF	TGTGCCAGTACCACCGACAGGGGGTACAATCAGCCCCAGCATTTT
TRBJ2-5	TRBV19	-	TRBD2	CASNTGLAEQETQYF	TGTGCCAGTAATACGGGACTAGCGGAACAAGAGACCCAGTACTTC
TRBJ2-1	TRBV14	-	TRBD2	CASSLSGRVEQFF	TGTGCCAGCAGTCTGAGCGGGAGGGTTGAGCAGTTCTTC
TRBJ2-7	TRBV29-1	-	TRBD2	CSVSGRYEQYF	TGCAGCGTTAGCGGGAGATACGAGCAGTACTTC
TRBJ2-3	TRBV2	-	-	CASARRGGGTDTQYF	TGTGCCAGCGCCCGACGAGGCGGCGGCACAGATACGCAGTATTTT
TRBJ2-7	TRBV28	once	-	CASSLYSGSYEQYF	TGTGCCAGCAGTTTATATTCAGGGTCCTACGAGCAGTACTTC
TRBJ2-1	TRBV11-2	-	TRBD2	CASSLELAGGNEQFF	TGTGCCAGCAGCTTAGAACTAGCGGGAGGGAATGAGCAGTTCTTC
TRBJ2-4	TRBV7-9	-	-	CASSLGFQGRAKNIQYF	TGTGCCAGCAGCTTAGGTTTCCAGGGCAGGGCCAAAAACATTCAGTACTTC
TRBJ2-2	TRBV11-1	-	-	CASSHGNPNTGELFF	TGTGCCAGCAGCCACGGGAACCCGAACACCGGGGAGCTGTTTTTT
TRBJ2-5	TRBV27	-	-	CASSRGGETQYF	TGTGCCAGCAGTCGGGGAGGAGAGACCCAGTACTTC
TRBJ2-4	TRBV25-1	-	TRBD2	CASSETSGIVNIQYF	TGTGCCAGCAGTGAGACTAGCGGGATTGTCAACATTCAGTACTTC